These 24 T cell receptor beta chains came from one sample sequenced in a study of blood T cell repertoires in COVID-19. Some clones are missing from TCRdb's copy, which holds only in-frame ones; the method was immunoSEQ multiplex PCR. The sample carries 400,000 to 500,000 clones, about 88% recorded once. Material for sequencing was PBMCs or T cells enriched from blood (not recorded which). Every receptor here comes from a woman under 30 who had been exposed to COVID-19.

The chain couples TRBV7-3 to TRBJ1-1; TRBD1 might be the D (5 bases). V was clipped by 3 bases and J by 4 bases, with 9 bases between them. The length of the CDR3 is 13 residues. Germline assignment: CDR1 SGHTA and CDR2 FQGTGA. CDR3 nucleotides: TGTGCCAGCAGCTTTCAGGGACTCACTGAAGCTTTCTTT. This gives the protein CASSFQGLTEAFF.

The chain recombines TRBV5-6 with TRBJ2-7; D is uncertain. This CDR3 comprises 11 residues. V was shortened by 0 bases and J by 4 bases, with 2 bases between the two germline ends. Germline V gene lookup returns CDR1 SGHDT and CDR2 YYEEEE. The DNA for the CDR3 is TGTGCCAGCAGCTTGGCTTACGAGCAGTACTTC. It yields the protein CASSLAYEQYF.

This clone was recorded once. The chain combines TRBV4-1 with TRBJ2-7; maybe TRBD1 (6 bases). The CDR3 has 14 amino acids. V lost 6 bases and J 2 bases, leaving 14 bases between the germline ends. The germline CDR1 and CDR2 sequences are MGHRA and YSYEKL. The CDR3 spells CASRSIQGTYEQYF. As DNA, the CDR3 is TGCGCCAGCAGAAGTATACAGGGAACCTACGAGCAGTACTTC.

The chain uses TRBV7-2 and TRBJ2-3, with 10 bases fitting TRBD1. V was pared by 5 bases and J by 4 bases, with 12 bases of the junction left unmatched. The CDR3 is made up of 17 amino acids. Germline-derived CDR1 and CDR2 are SGHTA and FQGNSA. CDR3 sequence reads: CASSHFPGTGVSDTQYF. The CDR3 bases are TGTGCCAGCAGCCACTTCCCCGGGACAGGGGTGTCAGATACGCAGTATTTT.

This clone has more than one count but fewer than ten. V usage is TRBV7-2 and J usage is TRBJ2-1; D gene ambiguous. CDR1 is SGHTA, CDR2 FQGNSA, per germline. The CDR3 is 13 amino acids. Trimming took off 4 bases at V and 8 bases at J, with 12 bases between the two ends. In DNA, the CDR3 is TGTGCCAGCAGCTCCAACAAAATGGATGAGCAGTTCTTC. Translation gives CASSSNKMDEQFF.

The chain joins TRBV6-5 to TRBJ2-7; the match to TRBD2 covers 8 bases. Germline loops: CDR1 MNHEY, CDR2 SVGAGI. CDR3 size: 16 residues. V gave up 2 bases and J gave up 4 bases; unmatched junction bases: 10. CDR3 DNA sequence: TGTGCCAGCAGTTACGCCTTCGGGGGGGCAGCGTACGAGCAGTACTTC. Protein: CASSYAFGGAAYEQYF.

This chain joins TRBV5-1 and TRBJ2-5; 10 nucleotides agree with TRBD2. CDR3 size: 16 residues. Per germline, CDR1 SGHRS and CDR2 YFSETQ. After removal of 0 bases from V and 10 bases from J, the junction contained 12 bases not matched to a gene. The CDR3 reads CASSLARSGGSSIQYF. DNA for the CDR3: TGCGCCAGCAGCTTGGCGCGTAGCGGGGGGTCTAGCATCCAGTACTTC.

The gene calls are TRBV27 and TRBJ1-2; 7 bases agree with TRBD1. V was pared by 3 bases and J by 7 bases, with 8 bases of the junction left unmatched. The length of the CDR3 is 14 residues. The V gene's germline CDR1 is MNHEY and CDR2 SMNVEV (reference sequence). In nucleotides, the CDR3 is TGTGCCAGCAGTTTGGGACAGCGATATCCTGGCTACACCTTC. It is translated as CASSLGQRYPGYTF.

The J gene is TRBJ1-5, the V gene TRBV9; a weak D match, TRBD1 (5 bases). V lost 0 bases and J lost 6, with 13 bases in between. The CDR3 has 15 amino acids. Germline-derived CDR1 and CDR2 are SGDLS and YYNGEE. The CDR3 is CASSVASGVGQPQHF. The CDR3 bases are TGTGCCAGCAGCGTAGCTTCGGGGGTCGGTCAGCCCCAGCATTTT.

The chain employs TRBV4-2 and TRBJ2-7; TRBD1 might be the D (6 bases). Germline CDR1 reads LGHNA; CDR2 reads YNFKEQ. Deletions cut 1 base from V and 0 bases from J, with 10 bases between. The CDR3 covers 15 residues. As DNA, the CDR3 is TGTGCCAGCAGCCAAGCGGACAGAAGCTCCTACGAGCAGTACTTC. Translation: CASSQADRSSYEQYF.

J is TRBJ2-7 and V is TRBV15; D gene unclear. Germline-derived CDR1 and CDR2 are LNHNV and YYDKDF (reference sequence). The CDR3 loop spans 13 amino acids. The germline V and J ends were trimmed by 5 bases and 1 base, with 9 bases remaining between them. The CDR3 spells CATSPLSSYEQYF. The CDR3 nucleotides are TGTGCCACCAGCCCCCTAAGTTCCTACGAGCAGTACTTC.

This chain joins TRBV3-1 (or the pseudogene TRBV3-2) and TRBJ2-7; D uncertain. This CDR3 is 11 amino acids long. From germline, CDR1 is LGHDT and CDR2 YNNKEL (reference sequence). Between the trimmed V and J ends, which lost 6 bases and 0 bases, there was a span of 3 bases. Here the CDR3 reads CASSNSYEQYF. CDR3 bases: TGTGCCAGCAGTAACTCCTACGAGCAGTACTTC.

J is TRBJ2-7 and V is TRBV10-3; 14 bases agree with TRBD2. The CDR3 consists of 16 residues. V was pared by 5 bases and J by 4 bases, with 7 bases of the junction left unmatched. The germline gives CDR1 ENHRY, CDR2 SYGVKD. CDR3 amino acids: CAISPGLAGGVYEQYF. The CDR3 DNA reads TGTGCCATCAGTCCAGGACTAGCGGGAGGTGTTTACGAGCAGTACTTC.

V and J are TRBV7-9 and TRBJ2-5, with 7 bases identical to TRBD1. This CDR3 is built from 13 residues. CDR1 SEHNR and CDR2 FQNEAQ come from the germline V gene (reference sequence). V lost 5 bases, J lost 5 bases, and 5 bases stayed unmatched. In nucleotides, the CDR3 is TGTGCCAGCAGCCGACAGGGAGTTGAGACCCAGTACTTC. It specifies CASSRQGVETQYF.

As to this clone: The junction differs from germline at one of its ends, possibly a read error. The chain couples TRBV2 to TRBJ1-5; TRBD1 might be the D (6 bases). The CDR3 extends over 13 amino acids. Germline CDR1 reads SNHLY; CDR2 reads FYNNEI. The chain's CDR3 is CASTEQGYQPQHF. The CDR3 DNA reads TGTGCCAGCACTGAACAGGGCTATCAGCCCCAGCATTTT.

The V and J genes are TRBV9 and TRBJ2-2; unclear D gene. The CDR3 contains 16 residues. V was pared by 0 bases and J by 5 bases, with 14 bases between. The germline CDR1 and CDR2 sequences are SGDLS and YYNGEE. The CDR3 bases are TGTGCCAGCAGCGTAGGAGGTCGATTAAGAACCGGGGAGCTGTTTTTT. Residues: CASSVGGRLRTGELFF. Combining the CDR3 with reference TRBV9 and TRBJ2-2 gives the whole variable domain DSGVTQTPKHLITATGQRVTLRCSPRSGDLSVYWYQQSLDQGLQFLIQYYNGEERAKGNILERFSAQQFPDLHSELNLSSLELGDSALYFCASSVGGRLRTGELFFGEGSRLTVL.

V gene TRBV5-1 combines with J gene TRBJ1-5; 7 bases agree with TRBD1. This CDR3 comprises 15 residues. CDR1 is SGHRS, CDR2 YFSETQ, per germline. Trimming at V came to 2 bases and at J to 3 bases, leaving 5 bases not matched to a gene. CDR3 sequence reads: CASSLTGVFNQPQHF. The CDR3, as DNA: TGCGCCAGCAGCTTAACAGGGGTCTTCAATCAGCCCCAGCATTTT.

The chain has TRBV9 and TRBJ2-3; TRBD2 aligns across 10 bases. Germline-derived CDR1 and CDR2 are SGDLS and YYNGEE. The CDR3 spans 13 residues. The junction had 4 bases not matched to a gene; V was cut back by 7 bases and J by 5 bases. The CDR3 sequence: CASGTSDGDTQYF. As DNA, the CDR3 is TGTGCCAGCGGGACTAGCGACGGAGATACGCAGTATTTT. Based on the CDR3 plus reference TRBV9 and TRBJ2-3, the full variable domain is DSGVTQTPKHLITATGQRVTLRCSPRSGDLSVYWYQQSLDQGLQFLIQYYNGEERAKGNILERFSAQQFPDLHSELNLSSLELGDSALYFCASGTSDGDTQYFGPGTRLTVL.

The rearrangement links TRBV14 to TRBJ2-5; 7 nucleotides line up with TRBD2. The trim removed 2 bases at V and 7 bases at J, leaving 13 bases unmatched. This CDR3 has 16 residues. Germline V gives CDR1 SGHDN, CDR2 FVKESK. The CDR3 here is CASSQSPSGVLGTQYF. As DNA, the CDR3 is TGTGCCAGCAGCCAATCCCCCAGCGGGGTCCTGGGGACCCAGTACTTC.

The sample holds a few counts of this clone. Here the CDR3 reads CASSLFAGSYEQYF. The CDR3 DNA is TGTGCCAGCAGTTTATTTGCAGGGTCCTACGAGCAGTACTTC. The chain links TRBV27 to TRBJ2-7; a weak D match, TRBD1 (5 bases). CDR1 is MNHEY, CDR2 SMNVEV, per germline (reference sequence). V shed 1 base and J shed 1 base, with 8 bases lying between them. The CDR3 loop spans 14 amino acids.

The rearrangement links TRBV27 to TRBJ2-2; no firm D call. V lost 0 bases to trimming and J lost 3 bases, with 5 bases between them. CDR1 is MNHEY and CDR2 is SMNVEV in the germline V gene (reference sequence). The CDR3 totals 14 residues. The CDR3, as DNA: TGTGCCAGCAGTTTATCCCGGTACACCGGGGAGCTGTTTTTT. It translates to CASSLSRYTGELFF.

This chain joins TRBV6-5 and TRBJ1-5; the D is unclear. Germline V gives CDR1 MNHEY, CDR2 SVGAGI. Trimming took 6 bases from V and 0 from J, leaving 9 bases between them. The CDR3 has 14 amino acids. The CDR3 spells CASRPTHSNQPQHF. In DNA form, the CDR3 reads TGTGCCAGCAGGCCGACACATAGCAATCAGCCCCAGCATTTT.

The J gene is TRBJ1-3, the V gene TRBV5-1; D remains ambiguous. Germline values: CDR1 SGHRS, CDR2 YFSETQ. V was cut by 2 bases and J by 0 bases, with 6 bases left in between. The CDR3 is 14 amino acids. The CDR3 nucleotides read TGCGCCAGCAGCTTCGGGGACTCTGGAAACACCATATATTTT. Translated: CASSFGDSGNTIYF.

The V gene is TRBV5-4, the J gene TRBJ2-7; weak D call: TRBD1 (6 bases). The V gene lost 4 bases and the J gene lost 2 bases, with 10 bases spanning the gap. The CDR3 has 13 amino acids. Germline V gene data show CDR1 as SGHNT and CDR2 as YYREEE (reference sequence). The CDR3 coding sequence is TGTGCCAGCAGCCTGGACAGCACCTACGAGCAGTACTTC. Translation gives CASSLDSTYEQYF.